This T cell receptor beta chain was recovered during a study of blood T cells in healthy people across ages. Study-level results: Diversity of TCR beta per million T cells declined in a roughly linear way with age.

J was trimmed by 3 bases and V by 7 bases; bases with no gene match: 8. Germline lookup yields CDR1 LGHNT and CDR2 FRNRAP. This CDR3 comprises 15 residues. The second PCR ran roughly 7 to 12 cycles with a sample-barcoded 5' primer and J-beta primers. TCRdb passed the 5' RACE reads through MiXCR, listing each CDR3 protein once. This repertoire shows about 840,000 distinct CDR3 sequences, 25% to 30% found once; its top ten account for roughly 10%. This clonotype was picked up a small number of times. Its antigen remains unknown. It was roughly 10 milliliters of peripheral blood that were drawn from each donor. These data were also reused for a study on T cells of mothers and their children.

This receptor was taken from a woman aged 40-49 years in good health. Sequencing was carried out using blood. The chain carries TRBV12-5 and TRBJ2-1; 8 bases line up with TRBD1. CDR3 amino acids: CASAPGQGFYNEQFF. The CDR3 region has the DNA TGTGCTAGTGCCCCCGGACAGGGTTTCTACAATGAGCAGTTCTTC.